This T cell receptor (beta chain) appears in the sequencing data of a study of cytomegalovirus exposure and HLA in healthy donors. Between the trimmed V and J ends, which lost 10 bases and 1 base, there was a span of 7 bases. Germline-derived CDR1 and CDR2 are SNHLY and FYNNEI. The CDR3 is 11 amino acids. These donors, healthy bone marrow donors, were studied. Comments on this clone: The antigen remains unidentified.

PCR primers comprised 60 Vbeta and 13 Jbeta primers. The table came from immunoSEQ multiplex PCR; TCRdb's copy has only in-frame clones and leaves some out. The sample shows some 85,000 clones, roughly four fifths of them seen only once. Whole-study findings and limits: Researchers reported from a later analysis that most CMV-associated TCR beta chains appeared HLA-restricted. The study carried out a later analysis of TCR beta sequences. It associated 16,951 of them with specific HLA alleles at a false discovery rate of 0.05.

This TCR was recovered from a woman aged 40 to 50 in good health and CMV-seropositive. This chain uses TRBV2 with TRBJ1-2; D gene unclear. The specimen was PBMCs. The CDR3 sequence: CANRGNYGYTF. The CDR3 bases are TGTGCCAACCGCGGTAACTATGGCTACACCTTC.